Each of the 10 T cell receptor beta chains below was sequenced from the same sample in a study of T cells after yellow fever vaccination. TCRdb reprocessed the 5' RACE reads via MiXCR and lists one record per CDR3 protein. The repertoire holds 450,000 to 550,000 distinct CDR3 sequences, with 15% to 20% as singletons. The sample consisted of PBMCs, taken 15 days after the yellow fever booster vaccination. The receptors come from a young man who received the YFV17D yellow fever vaccine.

This clonotype has only a few counts. This chain uses TRBV18 with TRBJ2-7; 8 bases line up with TRBD1. The CDR3 is 14 residues long. Germline loops: CDR1 KGHSH, CDR2 LQKENI. V trimming: 2 bases; J trimming: 4 bases; junction bases outside the gene matches: 4. DNA for the CDR3: TGTGCCAGCTCACCATCGTACAGGGGGTACGAGCAGTACTTC. Encoded protein: CASSPSYRGYEQYF.

This clonotype was observed a few times. This sequence joins TRBV10-3 and TRBJ1-3; 7 positions agree with TRBD1. This CDR3 has 14 residues. V lost 7 bases to trimming and J lost 0 bases; unmatched junction nucleotides: 3. Germline assignment: CDR1 ENHRY and CDR2 SYGVKD. CDR3 amino acids: CAIKGTDSGNTIYF. The CDR3 DNA sequence: TGTGCCATCAAAGGGACAGACTCTGGAAACACCATATATTTT.

This clonotype was seen a single time. This chain connects TRBV12-3 or TRBV12-4 to TRBJ2-2; TRBD1 or TRBD2 may be the D gene (7 bases each). Trimming removed 7 bases at V and 6 bases at J, with 15 bases between. This CDR3 spans 14 amino acids. This CDR3 reads CASIPGGGSGELFF. DNA for the CDR3: TGTGCCAGCATACCAGGGGGGGGTTCCGGGGAGCTGTTTTTT.

In its sample, this clonotype was seen a few times. The J gene is TRBJ2-2, the V gene TRBV20-1; D not certain. This CDR3 comprises 13 residues. CDR1 is DFQATT and CDR2 is SNEGSKA in the germline V gene (reference sequence). Trimming stripped 0 bases from V and 7 bases from J, with 9 bases between. The CDR3 bases are TGCAGTGCTAGAGAGGCCGCAGGCGGGGAGCTGTTTTTT. This translates into CSAREAAGGELFF.

This sequence joins TRBV12-3 or TRBV12-4 and TRBJ2-3; 10 positions agree with TRBD2. The J segment lost 3 bases and the V segment lost 4 bases, leaving 4 bases of the junction unmatched. The length of the CDR3 is 15 residues. The CDR3 coding sequence is TGTGCCAGCAGTTCCGGGACTAGCGAGACAGATACGCAGTATTTT. Translating gives CASSSGTSETDTQYF.

The chain employs TRBV29-1 and TRBJ2-7; 12 nucleotides match TRBD2. The CDR3 consists of 15 residues. With 4 bases clipped from V and 7 bases from J, the junction kept 11 bases outside the gene matches. Germline CDR1 SQVTM, CDR2 ANQGSEA. CDR3 loop: CSVAISSGRAKEQYF. The CDR3 nucleotides read TGCAGCGTTGCTATATCTAGCGGGAGGGCTAAAGAGCAGTACTTC.

A word on this clonotype: Without the conserved terminal phenylalanine or tryptophan, this CDR3 likely stems from a read error. This rearrangement joins TRBV20-1 to TRBJ2-5, with D possibly matching TRBD2 (5 bases). CDR3 length equals 14 residues. CDR1 DFQATT and CDR2 SNEGSKA come from the germline V gene (reference sequence). Trimming left V 3 bases short and J 2 bases short, with 13 bases between. CDR3 residues: CSASRGGRQETQYL. CDR3 coding DNA: TGCAGTGCTAGCCGAGGAGGCAGACAAGAGACCCAGTACTTG.

The V call is TRBV5-1, the J call TRBJ2-2, with a weak D call TRBD1 (6 bases). Looked up from germline, CDR1 is SGHRS and CDR2 is YFSETQ. Trimming shortened V by 4 bases and J by 2 bases, and 21 bases separated the two germline ends. The CDR3 contains 18 residues. CDR3 in amino acids: CASSPRGTRVGNTGELFF. The CDR3 DNA reads as TGCGCCAGCAGCCCCAGGGGCACCCGCGTCGGTAACACCGGGGAGCTGTTTTTT.

This clonotype has just a few counts. V and J are TRBV10-2 and TRBJ2-7, with no clear D. There are 12 residues in the CDR3. In germline, CDR1 is WSHSY, CDR2 SAAADI. Trimming removed 0 bases from V and 7 bases from J, with 7 bases in between. The CDR3 reads CASSESPVEQYF. The CDR3 DNA reads as TGCGCCAGCAGTGAGTCGCCTGTGGAGCAGTACTTC.

This chain joins TRBV2 and TRBJ2-5, with D uncertain. The CDR3 sequence is 14 residues long. The germline V and J ends were trimmed by 6 bases and 1 base, with 12 bases remaining between them. Germline-derived CDR1 and CDR2 are SNHLY and FYNNEI. The CDR3 sequence: CASSATRSQETQYF. The CDR3 region has the DNA TGTGCCAGCAGCGCCACCAGAAGCCAAGAGACCCAGTACTTC.